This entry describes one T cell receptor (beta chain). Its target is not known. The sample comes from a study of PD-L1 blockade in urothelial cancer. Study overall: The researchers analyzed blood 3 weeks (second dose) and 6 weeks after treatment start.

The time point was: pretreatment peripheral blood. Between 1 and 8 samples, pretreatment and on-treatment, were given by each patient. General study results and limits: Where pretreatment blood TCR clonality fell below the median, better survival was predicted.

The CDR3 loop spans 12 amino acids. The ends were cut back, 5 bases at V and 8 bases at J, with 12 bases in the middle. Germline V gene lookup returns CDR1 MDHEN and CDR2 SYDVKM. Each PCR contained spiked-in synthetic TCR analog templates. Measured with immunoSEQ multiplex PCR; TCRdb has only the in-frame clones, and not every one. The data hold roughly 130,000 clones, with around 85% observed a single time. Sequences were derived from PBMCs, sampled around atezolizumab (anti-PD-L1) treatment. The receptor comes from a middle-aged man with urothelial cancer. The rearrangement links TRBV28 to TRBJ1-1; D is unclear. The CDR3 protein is CASSLTQIEAFF. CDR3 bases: TGTGCCAGCAGTCTAACCCAAATCGAAGCTTTCTTT.